The subject of this entry is one T cell receptor (beta chain). This sample is part of a study of cytomegalovirus exposure and HLA in healthy donors. V was shortened by 5 bases and J by 6 bases, with 16 bases between the two germline ends. The CDR3 length is 14 residues. The V gene's germline CDR1 is MNHEY and CDR2 SVGAGI. PCR involved 60 Vbeta and 13 Jbeta primers. Clones were sequenced by immunoSEQ multiplex PCR, and TCRdb holds only the in-frame ones, with some missing. This table has about 150,000 clones, roughly 80% appearing once. The rearrangement joins TRBV6-5 to TRBJ1-2, with a tentative D call TRBD1 (6 bases). The clonotype comes from a human donor in good health. Sequenced: PBMCs. The chain's CDR3 is CASSAVSGTNGYTF. DNA of the CDR3: TGTGCCAGCAGTGCGGTATCCGGGACAAATGGCTACACCTTC.